These 18 T cell receptor beta chains came from one sample sequenced in a study of cytomegalovirus exposure and HLA in healthy donors. Measured with immunoSEQ multiplex PCR; TCRdb has only the in-frame clones, and not every one. Here the sample spans 150,000 to 200,000 clones, about 86% being singletons. The sample comprised PBMCs. The origin of the receptors is a woman in her 30s in good health and CMV-seronegative.

The gene calls are TRBV27 and TRBJ2-1, with a tentative D call TRBD2 (6 bases). Germline V gives CDR1 MNHEY, CDR2 SMNVEV (reference sequence). V was trimmed by 5 bases and J by 4 bases, leaving 15 bases between them. The CDR3 consists of 15 residues. This chain's CDR3 is CASSPGTPTYNEQFF. The DNA for the CDR3 is TGTGCCAGCAGTCCGGGGACTCCCACGTACAATGAGCAGTTCTTC.

As concerns this clone: Likely a read error: the CDR3 ends without its conserved phenylalanine or tryptophan. The DNA is left out, because the CDR3 cannot be placed on it with certainty; the CDR3 is given as TCRdb lists it. This rearrangement joins TRBV10-3 to TRBJ2-7; the D segment call TRBD1 is taken from the table without a DNA check. Germline values: CDR1 ENHRY, CDR2 SYGVKD. The CDR3 length equals 11 residues, ends included. The CDR3 loop is CAISKTGTGLS.

This chain links TRBV15 with TRBJ2-3; D call uncertain. Germline V gene data show CDR1 as LNHNV and CDR2 as YYDKDF (reference sequence). Trimming shortened V by 3 bases and J by 2 bases, and 6 bases separated the two germline ends. CDR3 size: 13 residues. In nucleotides, the CDR3 is TGTGCCACCAGCAGGGCCCCCACAGATACGCAGTATTTT. Protein product: CATSRAPTDTQYF.

The chain joins TRBV30 to TRBJ1-1; possible D gene TRBD1, 5 bases. This CDR3 comprises 13 residues. Looked up from germline, CDR1 is GTSNPN and CDR2 is SVGIG (reference sequence). V was shortened by 0 bases and J by 4 bases, with 9 bases between the two germline ends. The CDR3, as DNA: TGTGCCTGGAGTGTGGGGGAGGGCACTGAAGCTTTCTTT. It yields the protein CAWSVGEGTEAFF.

Comment on this clone: Germline and junction disagree at one end, which may indicate a read error. The rearrangement uses TRBV7-7 and TRBJ2-7, with D tentatively TRBD2 (7 bases). Germline V gene data show CDR1 as SSHAT and CDR2 as FNYEAQ (reference sequence). This CDR3 has 13 amino acids. The chain's CDR3 is CASSLGGGYEQYF. The DNA of the CDR3 is TGTGCTAGCAGCTTAGGGGGGGGGTACGAGCAGTACTTC.

This clone was detected only once. This chain links TRBV15 with TRBJ1-1; unclear D gene. The V and J ends lost 0 bases and 1 base respectively, with 12 bases between them. CDR1 LNHNV and CDR2 YYDKDF come from the germline V gene (reference sequence). The CDR3 sequence is 16 residues long. CDR3 amino acids: CATSRDRPGSNTEAFF. In nucleotides, the CDR3 is TGTGCCACCAGCAGAGATCGGCCGGGATCGAACACTGAAGCTTTCTTT.

This clone occurred a few times. The V and J genes are TRBV2 and TRBJ2-2; D may be TRBD2 (6 bases). Germline-derived CDR1 and CDR2 are SNHLY and FYNNEI. V shed 5 bases and J shed 5 bases, with 6 bases lying between them. The length of the CDR3 is 12 residues. The CDR3 loop is CASSRGTGELFF. The CDR3, as DNA: TGTGCCAGCAGTCGGGGGACCGGGGAGCTGTTTTTT. Supplemented by reference TRBV2 and TRBJ2-2, the full variable domain reads EPEVTQTPSHQVTQMGQEVILRCVPISNHLYFYWYRQILGQKVEFLVSFYNNEISEKSEIFDDQFSVERPDGSNFTLKIRSTKLEDSAMYFCASSRGTGELFFGEGSRLTVL.

This clone was seen only a few times. The V gene is TRBV7-8, the J gene TRBJ2-4; TRBD2 might be the D (5 bases). CDR3 size: 15 residues. Trimming took 3 bases from V and 1 from J, leaving 10 bases between them. The V gene's germline CDR1 is SGHVS and CDR2 FQNEAQ. Written as DNA, the CDR3 is TGTGCCAGCAGCTTTAGCGTATCGGCCAAAAACATTCAGTACTTC. Its protein is CASSFSVSAKNIQYF.

V usage is TRBV25-1 and J usage is TRBJ2-1; no clear D gene. V was clipped by 2 bases and J by 5 bases, with 7 bases between them. Germline CDR1 is MGHDK and CDR2 is SYGVNS. The CDR3 totals 13 residues. CDR3 region: CASSEPNNNEQFF. CDR3 sequence (DNA): TGTGCCAGCAGTGAACCCAACAACAATGAGCAGTTCTTC.

The chain recombines TRBV5-4 with TRBJ2-5; D unresolved. V lost 3 bases to trimming and J lost 3 bases, with 12 bases between them. CDR1 SGHNT and CDR2 YYREEE come from the germline V gene (reference sequence). The CDR3 runs to 14 residues. CDR3 amino acids: CASSSSYPKETQYF. The CDR3, as DNA: TGTGCCAGCAGCTCTTCCTACCCCAAAGAGACCCAGTACTTC.

The rearrangement joins TRBV27 to TRBJ1-6, with 8 bases matching TRBD1. The V segment lost 6 bases and the J segment 3 bases; nucleotides outside the gene matches: 7. The CDR3 has 16 amino acids. CDR1 MNHEY and CDR2 SMNVEV come from the germline V gene (reference sequence). CDR3 DNA sequence: TGTGCCAGCAGGTTTGCAGGGGGCAACTATAATTCACCCCTCCACTTT. Translation gives CASRFAGGNYNSPLHF.

V is TRBV6-6 and J is TRBJ2-3, with TRBD2 matching 10 bases. Trimming cost V 6 bases and J 3 bases; bases outside gene matches: 6. The length of the CDR3 is 15 residues. Germline values: CDR1 MNHNY, CDR2 SVGAGI (reference sequence). CDR3 DNA sequence: TGTGCCAGCAGCCAAGGACTAGCGGAAACAGATACGCAGTATTTT. Translation gives CASSQGLAETDTQYF.

The gene calls are TRBV14 and TRBJ1-1; D is undetermined. The V end lost 0 bases, the J end lost 7 bases, and 12 bases lay between the germline ends. The CDR3 has 14 residues. Germline CDR1 reads SGHDN; CDR2 reads FVKESK. The CDR3 DNA is TGTGCCAGCAGCCAAGATGCTTTCCCAGGTGAAGCTTTCTTT. Translation gives CASSQDAFPGEAFF.

The gene calls are TRBV7-9 and TRBJ1-5; weak D call: TRBD1 (6 bases). V was pared by 5 bases and J by 2 bases, with 7 bases between. The germline V gene encodes CDR1 SEHNR and CDR2 FQNEAQ (reference sequence). The CDR3 consists of 13 residues. The CDR3 reads CASSHRGNQPQHF. The CDR3 coding sequence is TGTGCCAGCAGCCACAGGGGCAATCAGCCCCAGCATTTT.

This clone showed up just a few times. A far bigger clonotype differs at one base, so this is likely a read error. This chain links TRBV7-9 with TRBJ2-3, with 14 bases matching TRBD2. This CDR3 has 15 amino acids. CDR1 is SEHNR and CDR2 is FQNEAQ in the germline V gene (reference sequence). V shed 5 bases and J 4 bases; nucleotides not matched to a gene: 2. CDR3 region: CASSETSGGADTQYF. The CDR3 nucleotides read TGTGCCAGCAGCGAGACTAGCGGGGGGGCAGATACGCAGTATTTT.

The gene calls are TRBV5-8 and TRBJ1-2; D is unclear. This CDR3 is 15 amino acids long. Trimming stripped 0 bases from V and 7 bases from J, with 16 bases between. Germline CDR1 SGHTS, CDR2 YDEGEE. CDR3 DNA sequence: TGTGCCAGCAGCTTGGGTGAGGGATTGGTTTCTGGCTACACCTTC. Its translation: CASSLGEGLVSGYTF.

This clone occurred once. The chain couples TRBV14 to TRBJ1-1, with D unclear. The germline V and J ends were trimmed by 0 bases and 1 base, with 9 bases remaining between them. Germline values: CDR1 SGHDN, CDR2 FVKESK. The CDR3 length is 15 residues. CDR3 amino acids: CASSQDLVQNTEAFF. Here the CDR3 DNA reads TGTGCCAGCAGCCAAGATCTCGTACAGAACACTGAAGCTTTCTTT.

V usage is TRBV5-1 and J usage is TRBJ2-1; 7 bases align to TRBD2. The J segment lost 2 bases and the V segment lost 7 bases, leaving 15 bases of the junction unmatched. This CDR3 contains 17 residues. Germline V lookup: CDR1 SGHRS, CDR2 YFSETQ. The CDR3 bases are TGCGCCAGCGCCGTTGAGCGGGGATGGAACACCTACAATGAGCAGTTCTTC. Translating it yields CASAVERGWNTYNEQFF.